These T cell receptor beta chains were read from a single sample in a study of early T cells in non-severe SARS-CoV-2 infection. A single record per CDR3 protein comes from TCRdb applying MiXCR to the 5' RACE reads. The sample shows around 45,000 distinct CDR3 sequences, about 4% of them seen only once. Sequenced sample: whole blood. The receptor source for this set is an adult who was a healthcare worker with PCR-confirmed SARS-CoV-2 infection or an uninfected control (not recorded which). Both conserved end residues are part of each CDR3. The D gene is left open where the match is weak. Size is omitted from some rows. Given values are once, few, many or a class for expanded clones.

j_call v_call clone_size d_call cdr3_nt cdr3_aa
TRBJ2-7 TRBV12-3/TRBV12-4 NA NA TGTGCCAGCAGTTTTTCCGACTACGAGCAGTACTTC CASSFSDYEQYF
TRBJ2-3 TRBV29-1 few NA TGCAGCGTTGAAGGCTTGGAGGGCCTTCCCACAGATACGCAGTATTTT CSVEGLEGLPTDTQYF
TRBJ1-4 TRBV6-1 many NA TGTGCCAGCAGTGAAAGCGAAAAACTGTTTTTT CASSESEKLFF
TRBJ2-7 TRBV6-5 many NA TGTGCCAGCAGGGTATATACCCTCAGCTCCTACGAGCAGTACTTC CASRVYTLSSYEQYF
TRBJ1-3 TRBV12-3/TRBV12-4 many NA TGTGCCAGCAGTTTTTATAAGAGCTCTGGAAACACCATATATTTT CASSFYKSSGNTIYF
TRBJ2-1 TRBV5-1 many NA TGCGCCAGCAGCTTGGTTTACAACAATGAGCAGTTCTTC CASSLVYNNEQFF
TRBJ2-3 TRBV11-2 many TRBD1 TGTGCCAGCAGTTCCGGTTCGGGACAGCTTACGCAGTATTTT CASSSGSGQLTQYF
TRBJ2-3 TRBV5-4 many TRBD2 TGTGCCAGCAGCCCCGGACTAGCGGGAGTTGCAGATACGCAGTATTTT CASSPGLAGVADTQYF
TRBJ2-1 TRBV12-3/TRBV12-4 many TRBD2 TGTGCCAGCAGTCCGGGGGGGTACAATGAGCAGTTCTTC CASSPGGYNEQFF
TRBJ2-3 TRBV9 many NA TGTGCCAGCAGCCCCCCTGGAGGGTTCGGCCCAGATACGCAGTATTTT CASSPPGGFGPDTQYF
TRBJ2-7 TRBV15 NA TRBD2 TGTGCCACCAGCAGAGAACGGGGGGGGCGGCACGAGCAGTACTTC CATSRERGGRHEQYF
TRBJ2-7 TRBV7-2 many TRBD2 TGTGCCAGCAGCTTTGCCGGGACTACCTACGAGCAGTACTTC CASSFAGTTYEQYF
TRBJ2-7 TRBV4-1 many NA TGCGCCAGCAGCCAAGTCACGGGACGGAACTCCTACGAGCAGTACTTC CASSQVTGRNSYEQYF
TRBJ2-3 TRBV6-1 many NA TGTGCCAGCAGAGGAGGGCTCACGGGGGATACGCAGTATTTT CASRGGLTGDTQYF
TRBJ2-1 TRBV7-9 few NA TGTGCCAGCAGCTCGCCTGGTACCGCTGCCGTGTTCTTC CASSSPGTAAVFF
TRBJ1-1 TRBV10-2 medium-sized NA TGCGCCAGCAGTGACAGGGAGAACACTGAAGCTTTCTTT CASSDRENTEAFF
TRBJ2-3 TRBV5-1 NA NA TGCGCCAGCAGCCCGGATCCGGGACAACGCACAGATACGCAGTATTTT CASSPDPGQRTDTQYF
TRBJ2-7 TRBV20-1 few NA TGCAGTGCTCGGCATCGGACGACCAACTACGAGCAGTACTTC CSARHRTTNYEQYF
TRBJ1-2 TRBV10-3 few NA TGTGCCACTAGCCCCGGGGGGCAGAACTATGGCTACACCTTC CATSPGGQNYGYTF
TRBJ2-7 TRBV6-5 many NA TGTGCCAGCAGTTACCCCAGGGGTGAACCCCCCTACGAGCAGTACTTC CASSYPRGEPPYEQYF
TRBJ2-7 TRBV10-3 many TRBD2 TGTGCCATCGGTGGTCTAGCGGGAACCTCCTACGAGCAGTACTTC CAIGGLAGTSYEQYF
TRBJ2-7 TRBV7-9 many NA TGTGCCAGCAGCCTCGTGGGGGGACCCTACGAGCAGTACTTC CASSLVGGPYEQYF
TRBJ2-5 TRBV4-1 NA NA TGCGCCAGCAGCCAACGCCCCGACCTGACAACCCAGTACTTC CASSQRPDLTTQYF
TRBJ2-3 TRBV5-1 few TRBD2 TGCGCCAGCAGCTGGAGGCGGGGGGCCACAGATACGCAGTATTTT CASSWRRGATDTQYF
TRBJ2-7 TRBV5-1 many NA TGCGCCAGCAGCTTGGTTGGGTATTACGAGCAGTACTTC CASSLVGYYEQYF
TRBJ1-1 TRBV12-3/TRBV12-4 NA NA TGTGCCAGCAGGAGGGGGGTAGGAGCTTTCTTT CASRRGVGAFF
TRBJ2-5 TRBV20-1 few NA TGCAGTGCGTCAACCGGGAGTCAAGAGACCCAGTACTTC CSASTGSQETQYF
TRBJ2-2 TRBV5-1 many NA TGCGCCAGCAGCTTGGAGGAGTACACCGGGGAGCTGTTTTTT CASSLEEYTGELFF
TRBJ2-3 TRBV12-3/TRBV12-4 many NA TGTGCCAGCAGTTGGCCGGCGGCAGGGGATACGCAGTATTTT CASSWPAAGDTQYF
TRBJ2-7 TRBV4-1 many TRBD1 TGCGCCAGCAGCCAAACAGGGGGCGCTTCCTACGAGCAGTACTTC CASSQTGGASYEQYF
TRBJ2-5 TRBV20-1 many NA TGCAGTGCTAGGGCCCCGAGGGGCGCGGGAGAGACCCAGTACTTC CSARAPRGAGETQYF
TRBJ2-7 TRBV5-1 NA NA TGCGCCAGCAGCTTGGGACGGGACGAGCAGTACTTC CASSLGRDEQYF
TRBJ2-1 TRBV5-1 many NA TGCGCCAGCAGCTTGGACCCGGTTGGAGGGGGGGAGTTCTTC CASSLDPVGGGEFF
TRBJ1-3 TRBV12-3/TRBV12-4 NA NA TGTGCCAGCAGTTACTTGAACACCATATATTTT CASSYLNTIYF
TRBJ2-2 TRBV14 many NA TGTGCCAGCAGCCGACGGGGGAACACCGGGGAGCTGTTTTTT CASSRRGNTGELFF
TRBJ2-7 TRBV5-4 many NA TGTGCCAGCAGCCCGGCGGGACAGACTTATTCCTACGAGCAGTACTTC CASSPAGQTYSYEQYF
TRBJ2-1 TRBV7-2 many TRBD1 TGTGCCAGCAGCTTAGATAGACAGGGTCTGGGTGAGCAGTTCTTC CASSLDRQGLGEQFF
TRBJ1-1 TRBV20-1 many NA TGCAGTGCTAGAGATCAAATGCGTACTGAAGCTTTCTTT CSARDQMRTEAFF
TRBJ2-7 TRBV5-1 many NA TGCGCCAGCAGCCTAGGGGGGCCGGACGAGCAGTACTTC CASSLGGPDEQYF
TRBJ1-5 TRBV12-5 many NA TGTGCTAGTGGTGCCCAAGAGACTCCCGATCAGCCCCAGCATTTT CASGAQETPDQPQHF
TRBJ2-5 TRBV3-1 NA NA TGTGCCAGCAGTCGTCCGGGGGCGAGGACCCAGTACTTC CASSRPGARTQYF
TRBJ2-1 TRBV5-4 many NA TGTGCCAGCAGCTTGGGGGCCAGCTGGGGAAATGAGCAGTTCTTC CASSLGASWGNEQFF
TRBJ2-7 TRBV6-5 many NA TGTGCCAGCAGTTGGTCTAGTGGAACATCCTACGAGCAGTACTTC CASSWSSGTSYEQYF
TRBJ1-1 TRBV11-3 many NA TGTGCCAGCAGCTTAGTGGAGAACACTGAAGCTTTCTTT CASSLVENTEAFF
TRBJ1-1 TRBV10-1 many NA TGCGCCAGCAGTGAAAGGACAGAACCAGACACTGAAGCTTTCTTT CASSERTEPDTEAFF
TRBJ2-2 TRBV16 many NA TGTGCCAGTCGCGATGGGCGGAACACCGGGGAGCTGTTTTTT CASRDGRNTGELFF
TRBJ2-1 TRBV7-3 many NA TGTGCCAGCAGCAGCCCGGGAAGCAACAATGAGCAGTTCTTC CASSSPGSNNEQFF